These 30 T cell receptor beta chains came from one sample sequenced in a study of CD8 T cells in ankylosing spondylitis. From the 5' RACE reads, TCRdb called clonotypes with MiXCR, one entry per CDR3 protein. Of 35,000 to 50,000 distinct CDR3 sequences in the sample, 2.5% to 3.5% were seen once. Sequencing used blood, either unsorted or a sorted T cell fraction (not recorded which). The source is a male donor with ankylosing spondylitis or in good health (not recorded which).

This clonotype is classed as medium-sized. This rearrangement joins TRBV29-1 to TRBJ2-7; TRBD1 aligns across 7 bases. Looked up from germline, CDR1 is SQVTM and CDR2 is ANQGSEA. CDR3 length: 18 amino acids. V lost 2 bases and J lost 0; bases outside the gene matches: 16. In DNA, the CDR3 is TGCAGCGTTGAATGCGCCGGGACAGCCAACGCCAACTCCTACGAGCAGTACGTC. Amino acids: CSVECAGTANANSYEQYV.

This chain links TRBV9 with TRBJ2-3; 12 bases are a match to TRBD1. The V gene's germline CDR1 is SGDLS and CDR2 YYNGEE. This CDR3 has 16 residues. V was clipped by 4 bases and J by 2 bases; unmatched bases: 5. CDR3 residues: CASSPGQGAITDTQYF. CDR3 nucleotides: TGTGCCAGCAGCCCGGGACAGGGGGCAATCACAGATACGCAGTATTTT.

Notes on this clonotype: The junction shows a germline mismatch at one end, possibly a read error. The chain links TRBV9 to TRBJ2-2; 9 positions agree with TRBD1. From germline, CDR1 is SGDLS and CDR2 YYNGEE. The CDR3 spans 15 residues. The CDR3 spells CASSVEGQGTGELLF. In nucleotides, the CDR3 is TGTGCCAGTAGCGTAGAGGGACAGGGCACCGGGGAGCTGCTTTTT.

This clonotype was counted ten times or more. Here the CDR3 DNA reads TGTGCCAGCAGCTATAGCGGTCTGCTCCAAGAGACCCAGTACTTC. Protein product: CASSYSGLLQETQYF. This chain connects TRBV9 to TRBJ2-5; possibly TRBD2 for D (6 bases). CDR1 SGDLS and CDR2 YYNGEE come from the germline V gene. The germline V and J ends were trimmed by 4 bases and 1 base, with 14 bases remaining between them. This CDR3 comprises 15 residues.

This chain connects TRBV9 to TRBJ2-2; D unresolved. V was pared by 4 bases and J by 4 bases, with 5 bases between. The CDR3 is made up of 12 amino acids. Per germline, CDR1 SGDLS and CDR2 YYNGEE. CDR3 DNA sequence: TGTGCCAGCAGCCTAACCACCGGGGAGCTGTTTTTT. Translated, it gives CASSLTTGELFF. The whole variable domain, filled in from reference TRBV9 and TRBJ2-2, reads DSGVTQTPKHLITATGQRVTLRCSPRSGDLSVYWYQQSLDQGLQFLIQYYNGEERAKGNILERFSAQQFPDLHSELNLSSLELGDSALYFCASSLTTGELFFGEGSRLTVL.

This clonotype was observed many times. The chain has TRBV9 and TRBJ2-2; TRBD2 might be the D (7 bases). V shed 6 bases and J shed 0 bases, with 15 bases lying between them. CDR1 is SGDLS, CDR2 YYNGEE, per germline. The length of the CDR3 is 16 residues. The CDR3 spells CASNRRGGPNTGELFF. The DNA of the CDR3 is TGTGCCAGCAACCGGAGGGGGGGCCCGAACACCGGGGAGCTGTTTTTT.

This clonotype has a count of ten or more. CDR3 residues: CASSVDVSGRGTDTQYF. The CDR3 DNA sequence: TGTGCCAGCAGCGTAGACGTTAGCGGGAGAGGCACAGATACGCAGTATTTT. This rearrangement joins TRBV9 to TRBJ2-3; 9 bases map to TRBD2. In germline, CDR1 is SGDLS, CDR2 YYNGEE. The CDR3 totals 17 residues. The J segment lost 1 base and the V segment lost 0 bases, leaving 6 bases of the junction unmatched.

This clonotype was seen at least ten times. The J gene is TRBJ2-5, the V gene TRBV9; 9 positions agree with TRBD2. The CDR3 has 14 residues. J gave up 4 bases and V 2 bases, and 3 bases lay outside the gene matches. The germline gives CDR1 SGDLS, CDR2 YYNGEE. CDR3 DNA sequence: TGTGCCAGCAGCGTGGGGACTAGCACAGAGACCCAGTACTTC. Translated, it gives CASSVGTSTETQYF.

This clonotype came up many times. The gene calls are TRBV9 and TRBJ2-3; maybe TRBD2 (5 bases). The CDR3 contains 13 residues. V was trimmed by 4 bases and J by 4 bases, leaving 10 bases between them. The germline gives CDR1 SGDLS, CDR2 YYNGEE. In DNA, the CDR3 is TGTGCCAGCAGCCTGGACTCCCCAGATACGCAGTATTTT. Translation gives CASSLDSPDTQYF.

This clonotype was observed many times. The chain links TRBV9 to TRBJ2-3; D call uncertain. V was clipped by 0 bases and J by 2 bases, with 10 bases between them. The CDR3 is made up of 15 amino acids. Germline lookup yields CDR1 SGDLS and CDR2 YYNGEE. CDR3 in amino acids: CASSVDPSTTDTQYF. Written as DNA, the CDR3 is TGTGCCAGCAGCGTAGACCCTTCCACCACAGATACGCAGTATTTT.

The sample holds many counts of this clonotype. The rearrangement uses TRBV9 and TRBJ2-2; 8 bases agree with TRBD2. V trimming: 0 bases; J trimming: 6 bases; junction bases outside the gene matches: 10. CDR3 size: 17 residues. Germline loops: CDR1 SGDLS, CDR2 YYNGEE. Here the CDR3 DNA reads TGTGCCAGCAGCGTAGGGGGACTAGGTACGGTCTCCGGGGAGCTGTTTTTT. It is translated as CASSVGGLGTVSGELFF.

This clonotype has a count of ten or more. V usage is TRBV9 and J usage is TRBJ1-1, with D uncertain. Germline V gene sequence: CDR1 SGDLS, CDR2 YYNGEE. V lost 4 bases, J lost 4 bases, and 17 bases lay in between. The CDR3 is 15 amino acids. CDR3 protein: CASSPHPEGTTEAFF. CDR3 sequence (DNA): TGTGCCAGCAGCCCACACCCGGAAGGTACCACTGAAGCTTTCTTT.

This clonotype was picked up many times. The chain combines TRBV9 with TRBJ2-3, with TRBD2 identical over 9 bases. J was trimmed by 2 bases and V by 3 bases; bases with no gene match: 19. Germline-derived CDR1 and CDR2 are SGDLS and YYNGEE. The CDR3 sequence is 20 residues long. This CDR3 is CASSAQKPGLAGDPTDTQYF. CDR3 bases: TGTGCCAGCAGCGCCCAAAAACCGGGACTAGCAGGGGATCCCACAGATACGCAGTATTTT.

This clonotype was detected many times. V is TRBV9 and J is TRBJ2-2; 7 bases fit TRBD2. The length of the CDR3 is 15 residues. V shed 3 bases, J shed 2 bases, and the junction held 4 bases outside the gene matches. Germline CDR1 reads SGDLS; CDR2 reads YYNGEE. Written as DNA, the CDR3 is TGTGCCAGCAGCGCCCGGGACTACAACACCGGGGAGCTGTTTTTT. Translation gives CASSARDYNTGELFF.

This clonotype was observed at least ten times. The CDR3 coding sequence is TGTGCCAGCAGCCCGCGCCGACTAGCTGGGCTCACAGATACGCAGTATTTT. It encodes CASSPRRLAGLTDTQYF. The chain combines TRBV9 with TRBJ2-3, with TRBD2 identical over 7 bases. The CDR3 runs 17 residues. Per the germline V gene, CDR1 is SGDLS and CDR2 is YYNGEE. V shed 4 bases and J 2 bases; nucleotides not matched to a gene: 13.

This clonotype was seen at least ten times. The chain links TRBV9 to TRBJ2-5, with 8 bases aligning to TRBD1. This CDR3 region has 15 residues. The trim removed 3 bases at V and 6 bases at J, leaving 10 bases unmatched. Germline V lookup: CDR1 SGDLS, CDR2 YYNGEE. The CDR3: CASSGGMQGAQTQYF. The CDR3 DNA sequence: TGTGCCAGCAGCGGGGGTATGCAGGGGGCGCAGACCCAGTACTTC. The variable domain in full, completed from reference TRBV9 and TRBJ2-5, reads DSGVTQTPKHLITATGQRVTLRCSPRSGDLSVYWYQQSLDQGLQFLIQYYNGEERAKGNILERFSAQQFPDLHSELNLSSLELGDSALYFCASSGGMQGAQTQYFGPGTRLLVL.

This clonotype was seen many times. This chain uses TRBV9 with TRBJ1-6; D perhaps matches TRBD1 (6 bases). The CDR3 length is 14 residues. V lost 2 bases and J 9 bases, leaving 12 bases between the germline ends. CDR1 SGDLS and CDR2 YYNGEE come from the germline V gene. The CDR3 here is CASSVTGPGSPLHF. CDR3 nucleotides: TGTGCCAGCAGCGTGACAGGACCAGGTTCACCCCTCCACTTT.

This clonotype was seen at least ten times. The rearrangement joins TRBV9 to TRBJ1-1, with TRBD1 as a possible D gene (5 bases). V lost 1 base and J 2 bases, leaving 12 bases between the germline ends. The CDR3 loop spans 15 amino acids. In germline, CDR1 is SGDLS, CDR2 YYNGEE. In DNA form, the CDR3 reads TGTGCCAGCAGCGTACAGGGTTCCCCTAACACTGAAGCTTTCTTT. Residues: CASSVQGSPNTEAFF.

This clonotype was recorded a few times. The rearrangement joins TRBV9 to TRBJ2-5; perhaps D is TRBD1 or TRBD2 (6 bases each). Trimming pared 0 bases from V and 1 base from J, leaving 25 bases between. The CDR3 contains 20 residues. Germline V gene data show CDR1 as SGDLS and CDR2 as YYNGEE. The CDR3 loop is CASSVAGGVSRGLGQETQYF. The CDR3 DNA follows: TGTGCCAGCAGCGTAGCGGGCGGGGTCTCCAGGGGATTGGGCCAAGAGACCCAGTACTTC.

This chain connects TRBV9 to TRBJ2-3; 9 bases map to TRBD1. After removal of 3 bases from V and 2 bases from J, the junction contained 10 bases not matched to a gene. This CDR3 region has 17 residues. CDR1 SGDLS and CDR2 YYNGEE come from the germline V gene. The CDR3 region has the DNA TGTGCCAGCAGCGGAAACAGGGGGCGCGGGGTCACAGATACGCAGTATTTT. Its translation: CASSGNRGRGVTDTQYF.

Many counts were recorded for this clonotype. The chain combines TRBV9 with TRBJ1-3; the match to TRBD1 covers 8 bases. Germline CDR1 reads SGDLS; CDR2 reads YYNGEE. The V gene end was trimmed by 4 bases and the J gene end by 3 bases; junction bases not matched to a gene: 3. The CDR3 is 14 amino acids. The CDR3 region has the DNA TGTGCCAGCAGCCTAACAGGGGGTGGAAACACCATATATTTT. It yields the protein CASSLTGGGNTIYF.

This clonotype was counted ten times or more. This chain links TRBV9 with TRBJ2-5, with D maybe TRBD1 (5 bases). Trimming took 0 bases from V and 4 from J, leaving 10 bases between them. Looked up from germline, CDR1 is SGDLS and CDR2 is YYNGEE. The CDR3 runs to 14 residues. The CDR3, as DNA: TGTGCCAGCAGCGTAGCTCTTCAGGGAGAGACCCAGTACTTC. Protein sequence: CASSVALQGETQYF.

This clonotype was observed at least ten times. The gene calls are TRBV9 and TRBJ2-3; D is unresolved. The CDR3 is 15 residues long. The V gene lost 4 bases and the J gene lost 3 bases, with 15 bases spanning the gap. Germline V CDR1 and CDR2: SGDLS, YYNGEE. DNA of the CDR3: TGTGCCAGCAGCTCAAAGTGGTGGGGTACAGATACGCAGTATTTT. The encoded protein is CASSSKWWGTDTQYF.

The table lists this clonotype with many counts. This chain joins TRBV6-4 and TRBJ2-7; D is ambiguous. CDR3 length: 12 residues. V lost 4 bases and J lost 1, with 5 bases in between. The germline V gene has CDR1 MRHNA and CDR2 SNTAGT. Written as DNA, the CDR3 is TGTGCCAGCAGTGCCAGTTCCTACGAGCAGTACGTC. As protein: CASSASSYEQYV.

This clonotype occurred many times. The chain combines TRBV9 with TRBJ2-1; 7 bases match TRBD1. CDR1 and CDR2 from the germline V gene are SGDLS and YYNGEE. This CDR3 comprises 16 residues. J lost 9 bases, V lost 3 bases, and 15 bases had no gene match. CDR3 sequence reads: CASSELQGLMPGEQFF. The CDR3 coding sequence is TGTGCCAGCAGCGAATTACAGGGGTTAATGCCGGGTGAGCAGTTCTTC.

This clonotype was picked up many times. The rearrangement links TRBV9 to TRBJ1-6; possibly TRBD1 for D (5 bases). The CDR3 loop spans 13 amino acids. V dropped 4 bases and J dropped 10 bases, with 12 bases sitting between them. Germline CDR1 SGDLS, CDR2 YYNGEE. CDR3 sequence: CASSRGVESPLHF. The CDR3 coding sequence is TGTGCCAGCAGCCGAGGGGTGGAATCACCCCTCCACTTT. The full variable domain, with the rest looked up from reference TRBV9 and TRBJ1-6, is DSGVTQTPKHLITATGQRVTLRCSPRSGDLSVYWYQQSLDQGLQFLIQYYNGEERAKGNILERFSAQQFPDLHSELNLSSLELGDSALYFCASSRGVESPLHFGNGTRLTVT.

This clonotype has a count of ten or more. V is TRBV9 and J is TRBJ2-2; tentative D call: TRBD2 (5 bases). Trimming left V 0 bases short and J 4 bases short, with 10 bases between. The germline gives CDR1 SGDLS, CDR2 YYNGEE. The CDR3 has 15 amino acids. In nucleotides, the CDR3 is TGTGCCAGCAGCGTAGCTGAGCGGAGCACCGGGGAGCTGTTTTTT. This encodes CASSVAERSTGELFF. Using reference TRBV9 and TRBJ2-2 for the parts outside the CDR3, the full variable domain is DSGVTQTPKHLITATGQRVTLRCSPRSGDLSVYWYQQSLDQGLQFLIQYYNGEERAKGNILERFSAQQFPDLHSELNLSSLELGDSALYFCASSVAERSTGELFFGEGSRLTVL.

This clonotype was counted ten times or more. The CDR3 DNA follows: TGTGCCAGCGCAGCAAAGGCTCTGAACTCTGGAAACACCATATATTTT. This sequence encodes CASAAKALNSGNTIYF. V is TRBV9 and J is TRBJ1-3, with unresolved D. Per the germline V gene, CDR1 is SGDLS and CDR2 is YYNGEE. The V end lost 7 bases, the J end lost 0 bases, and 17 bases lay between the germline ends. The CDR3 length is 16 residues.

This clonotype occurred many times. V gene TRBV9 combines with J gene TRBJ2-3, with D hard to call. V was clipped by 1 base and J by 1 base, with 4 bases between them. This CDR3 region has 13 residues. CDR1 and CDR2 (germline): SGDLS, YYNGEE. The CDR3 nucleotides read TGTGCCAGCAGCGTACCCGGCACAGATACGCAGTATTTT. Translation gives CASSVPGTDTQYF.

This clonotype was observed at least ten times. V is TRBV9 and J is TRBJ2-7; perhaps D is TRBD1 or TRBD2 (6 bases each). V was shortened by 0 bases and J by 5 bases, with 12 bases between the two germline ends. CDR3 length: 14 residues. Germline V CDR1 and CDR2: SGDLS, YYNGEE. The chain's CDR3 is CASSVGARGDEQYV. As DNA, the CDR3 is TGTGCCAGCAGCGTAGGAGCGAGGGGGGACGAGCAGTACGTC.